Sequencing of this T cell receptor beta chain was carried out in a study of glioma-infiltrating T cells. The iRepertoire nested amplicon-rescue multiplex PCR amplified TCR alpha and beta CDR3s from RNA. A single record per CDR3 protein comes from TCRdb applying MiXCR to the multiplex PCR reads. The sample includes about 400,000 distinct CDR3 sequences, roughly two fifths seen only once; the top ten take approximately 12%. A word on this clonotype: Sequence at one end of the junction differs from germline and may be a read error.

Germline loops: CDR1 LNHNV, CDR2 YYDKDF (reference sequence). CDR3 length: 16 residues. The source of this sequence is a human donor with low-grade glioma or glioblastoma, undergoing nonglioma brain surgery, or in good health (not recorded which). V gene TRBV15 combines with J gene TRBJ1-1; the D is unclear. The specimen sequenced was glioma tissue, nonneoplastic brain tissue, or PBMCs (not recorded which). The CDR3 coding sequence is TGTGCCAACAGCAGAGATCTCGGAGGGTTAAACACTGAAGCTTTCTTT. It specifies CANSRDLGGLNTEAFF.